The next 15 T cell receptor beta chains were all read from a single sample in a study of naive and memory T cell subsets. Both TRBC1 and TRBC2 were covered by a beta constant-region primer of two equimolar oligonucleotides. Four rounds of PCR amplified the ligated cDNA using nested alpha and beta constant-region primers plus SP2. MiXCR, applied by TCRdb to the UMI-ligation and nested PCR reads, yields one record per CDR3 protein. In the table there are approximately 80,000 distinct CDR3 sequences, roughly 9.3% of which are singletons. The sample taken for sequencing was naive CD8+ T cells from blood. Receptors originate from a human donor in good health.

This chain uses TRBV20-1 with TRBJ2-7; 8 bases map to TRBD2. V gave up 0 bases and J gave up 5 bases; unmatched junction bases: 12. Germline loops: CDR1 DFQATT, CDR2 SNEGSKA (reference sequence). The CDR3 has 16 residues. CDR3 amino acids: CSARDYDGREANEQYF. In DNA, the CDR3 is TGCAGTGCTAGAGATTACGACGGGAGGGAGGCTAACGAGCAGTACTTC.

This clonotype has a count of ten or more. The DNA of the CDR3 is TGTGCCAGTAGGTTGTCGGACAGACAGGAGCAGTACTTC. It is translated as CASRLSDRQEQYF. This chain links TRBV19 with TRBJ2-7, with TRBD1 as a possible D gene (6 bases). Trimming shortened V by 6 bases and J by 7 bases, and 16 bases separated the two germline ends. From germline, CDR1 is LNHDA and CDR2 SQIVND (reference sequence). CDR3 length equals 13 residues.

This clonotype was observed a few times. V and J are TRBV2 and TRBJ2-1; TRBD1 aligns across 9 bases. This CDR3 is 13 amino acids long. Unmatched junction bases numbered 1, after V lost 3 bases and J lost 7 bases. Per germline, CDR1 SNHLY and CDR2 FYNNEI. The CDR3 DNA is TGTGCCAGCAGTGACGGGACAGGGAATGAGCAGTTCTTC. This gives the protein CASSDGTGNEQFF.

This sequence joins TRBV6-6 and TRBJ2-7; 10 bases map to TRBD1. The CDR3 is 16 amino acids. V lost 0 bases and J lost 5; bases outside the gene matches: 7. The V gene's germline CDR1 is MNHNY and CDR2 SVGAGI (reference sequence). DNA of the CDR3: TGTGCCAGCAGTTACTCTGCCGGGACAGGGGATCACGAGCAGTACTTC. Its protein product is CASSYSAGTGDHEQYF.

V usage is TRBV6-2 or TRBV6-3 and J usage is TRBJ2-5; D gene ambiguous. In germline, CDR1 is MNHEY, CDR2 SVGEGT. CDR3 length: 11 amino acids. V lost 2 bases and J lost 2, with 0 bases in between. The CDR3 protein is CASSYQETQYF. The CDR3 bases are TGTGCCAGCAGTTACCAAGAGACCCAGTACTTC.

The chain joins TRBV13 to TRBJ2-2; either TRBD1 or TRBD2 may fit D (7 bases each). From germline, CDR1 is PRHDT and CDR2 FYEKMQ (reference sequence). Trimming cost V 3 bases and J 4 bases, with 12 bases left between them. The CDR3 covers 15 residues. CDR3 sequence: CASSLQGEGTGELFF. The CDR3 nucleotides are TGTGCCAGCAGCTTGCAGGGGGAGGGCACCGGGGAGCTGTTTTTT.

CDR3 nucleotides: TGTGCCAGCAGCCACTCTGTATCACAAGATACGCAGTATTTT. This translates into CASSHSVSQDTQYF. The genes are TRBV7-2 and TRBJ2-3; D call uncertain. Trimming removed 5 bases from V and 5 bases from J, with 14 bases in between. The CDR3 is made up of 14 amino acids. Germline-derived CDR1 and CDR2 are SGHTA and FQGNSA.

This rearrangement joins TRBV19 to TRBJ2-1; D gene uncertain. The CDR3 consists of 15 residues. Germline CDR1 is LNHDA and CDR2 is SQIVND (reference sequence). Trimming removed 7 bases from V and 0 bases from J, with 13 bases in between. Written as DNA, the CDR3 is TGTGCCAGTACCCTTAGCCCGAGCTCCTACAATGAGCAGTTCTTC. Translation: CASTLSPSSYNEQFF.

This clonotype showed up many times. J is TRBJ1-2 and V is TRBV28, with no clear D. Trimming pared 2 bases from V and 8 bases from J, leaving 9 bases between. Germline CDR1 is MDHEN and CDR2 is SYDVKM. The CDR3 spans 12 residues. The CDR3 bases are TGTGCCAGCAGTTTAGGGGTCGGGGGCTACACCTTC. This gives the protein CASSLGVGGYTF.

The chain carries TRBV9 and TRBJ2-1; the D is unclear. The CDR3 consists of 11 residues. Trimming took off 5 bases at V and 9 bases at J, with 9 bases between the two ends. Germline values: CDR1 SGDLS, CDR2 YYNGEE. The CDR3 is CASRRGFEQFF. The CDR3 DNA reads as TGTGCCAGCAGACGTGGGTTTGAGCAGTTCTTC.

The CDR3 bases are TGTGCCAGCAGCCCGGGGATTCCGGGGGACTACGAGCAGTACTTC. It codes for CASSPGIPGDYEQYF. The chain links TRBV28 to TRBJ2-7; the D gene is possibly TRBD2 (6 bases). CDR3 length: 15 residues. CDR1 MDHEN and CDR2 SYDVKM come from the germline V gene. V dropped 6 bases and J dropped 3 bases, with 18 bases sitting between them.

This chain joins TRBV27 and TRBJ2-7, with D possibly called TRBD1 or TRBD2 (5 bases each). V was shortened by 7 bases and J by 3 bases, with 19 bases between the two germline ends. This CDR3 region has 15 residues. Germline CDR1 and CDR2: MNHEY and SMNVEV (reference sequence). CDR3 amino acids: CASKKVGGASYEQYF. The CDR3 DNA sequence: TGTGCCAGCAAGAAGGTTGGGGGTGCGAGCTACGAGCAGTACTTC.

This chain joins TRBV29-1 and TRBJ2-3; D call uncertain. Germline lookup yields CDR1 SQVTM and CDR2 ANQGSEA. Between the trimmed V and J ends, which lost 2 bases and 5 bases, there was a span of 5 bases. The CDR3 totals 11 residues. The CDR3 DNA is TGCAGCGTTGAATCCTTAGATACGCAGTATTTT. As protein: CSVESLDTQYF.

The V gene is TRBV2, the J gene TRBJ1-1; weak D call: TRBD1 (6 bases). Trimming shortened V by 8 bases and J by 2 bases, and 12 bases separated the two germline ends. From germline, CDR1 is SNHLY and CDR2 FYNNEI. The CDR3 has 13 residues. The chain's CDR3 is CASRTGRNTEAFF. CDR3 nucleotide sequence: TGTGCCAGCCGAACAGGGAGAAACACTGAAGCTTTCTTT.

The CDR3: CASSFSGPSYGYTF. The DNA for the CDR3 is TGTGCCAGCAGTTTCTCAGGGCCCTCCTATGGCTACACCTTC. The chain joins TRBV27 to TRBJ1-2; the D gene is possibly TRBD1 (5 bases). The V gene's germline CDR1 is MNHEY and CDR2 SMNVEV (reference sequence). V lost 3 bases and J 4 bases, leaving 12 bases between the germline ends. The CDR3 consists of 14 residues.